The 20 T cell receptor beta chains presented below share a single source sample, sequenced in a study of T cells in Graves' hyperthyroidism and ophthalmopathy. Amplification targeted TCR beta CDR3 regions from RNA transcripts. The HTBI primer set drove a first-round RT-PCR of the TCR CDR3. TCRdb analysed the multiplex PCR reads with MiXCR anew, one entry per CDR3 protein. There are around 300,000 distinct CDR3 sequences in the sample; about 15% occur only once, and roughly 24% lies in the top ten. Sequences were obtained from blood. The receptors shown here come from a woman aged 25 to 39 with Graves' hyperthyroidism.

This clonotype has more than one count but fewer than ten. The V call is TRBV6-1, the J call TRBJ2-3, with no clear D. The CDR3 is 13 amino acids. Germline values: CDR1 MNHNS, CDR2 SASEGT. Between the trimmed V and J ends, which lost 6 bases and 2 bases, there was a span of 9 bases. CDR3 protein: CASRTTATDTQYF. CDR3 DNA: TGTGCCAGCAGAACCACAGCCACAGATACGCAGTATTTT.

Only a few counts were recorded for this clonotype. This chain's CDR3 is CATSDTLYTGELFF. In DNA, the CDR3 is TGTGCCACCTCTGACACACTGTACACCGGGGAGCTGTTTTTT. This chain links TRBV27 with TRBJ2-2; D unresolved. Germline values: CDR1 MNHEY, CDR2 SMNVEV (reference sequence). The CDR3 extends over 14 amino acids. V lost 10 bases to trimming and J lost 3 bases, with 15 bases between them.

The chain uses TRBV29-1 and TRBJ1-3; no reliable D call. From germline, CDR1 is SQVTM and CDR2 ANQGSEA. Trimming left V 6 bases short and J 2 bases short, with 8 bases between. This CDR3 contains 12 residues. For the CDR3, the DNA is TGCAGCGTAAGGGAGACTGGAAACACCATATATTTT. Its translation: CSVRETGNTIYF. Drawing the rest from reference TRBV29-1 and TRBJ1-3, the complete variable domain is SAVISQKPSRDICQRGTSLTIQCQVDSQVTMMFWYRQQPGQSLTLIATANQGSEATYESGFVIDKFPISRPNLTFSTLTVSNMSPEDSSIYLCSVRETGNTIYFGEGSWLTVV.

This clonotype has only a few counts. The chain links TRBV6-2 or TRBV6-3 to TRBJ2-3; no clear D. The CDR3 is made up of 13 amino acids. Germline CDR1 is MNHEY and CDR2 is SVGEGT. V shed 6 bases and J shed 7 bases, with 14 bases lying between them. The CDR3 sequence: CASSWPVDHTQYF. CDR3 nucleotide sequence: TGTGCCAGCAGCTGGCCGGTGGATCATACGCAGTATTTT.

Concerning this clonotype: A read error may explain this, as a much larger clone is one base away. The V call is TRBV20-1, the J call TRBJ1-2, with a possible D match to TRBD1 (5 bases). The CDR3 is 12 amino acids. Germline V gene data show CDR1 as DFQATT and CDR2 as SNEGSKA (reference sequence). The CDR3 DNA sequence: TGCAGGGGCCCAAACAGGAGTTATGGCTACTCCTTC. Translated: CRGPNRSYGYSF.

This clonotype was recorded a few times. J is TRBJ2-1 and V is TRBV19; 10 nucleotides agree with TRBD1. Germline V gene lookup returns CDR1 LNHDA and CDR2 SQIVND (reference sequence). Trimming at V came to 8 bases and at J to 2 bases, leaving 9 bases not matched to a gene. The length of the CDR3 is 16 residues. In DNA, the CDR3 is TGTGCCAGTGGTACGGAAGGGACAGGGGCCTACAATGAGCAGTTCTTC. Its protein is CASGTEGTGAYNEQFF.

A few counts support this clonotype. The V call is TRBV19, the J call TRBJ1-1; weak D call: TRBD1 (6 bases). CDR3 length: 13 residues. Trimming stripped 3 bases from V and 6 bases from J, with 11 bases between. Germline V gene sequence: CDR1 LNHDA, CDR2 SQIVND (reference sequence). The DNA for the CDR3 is TGTGCCAGTAGTATTGCGGGGGCGCCTGAAGCTTTCTTT. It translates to CASSIAGAPEAFF.

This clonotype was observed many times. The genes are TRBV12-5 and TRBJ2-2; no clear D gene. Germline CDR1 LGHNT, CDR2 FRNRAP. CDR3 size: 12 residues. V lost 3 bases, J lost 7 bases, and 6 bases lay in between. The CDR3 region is CASGFAYGELFF. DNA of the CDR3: TGTGCTAGTGGTTTTGCCTACGGGGAGCTGTTTTTT.

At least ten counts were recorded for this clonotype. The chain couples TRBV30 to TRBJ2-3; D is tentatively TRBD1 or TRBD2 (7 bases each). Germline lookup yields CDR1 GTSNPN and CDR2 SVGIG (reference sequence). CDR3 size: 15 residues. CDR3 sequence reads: CASTGASGVRDTQYF. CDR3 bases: TGTGCTTCAACAGGGGCTAGCGGAGTGAGAGATACGCAGTATTTT. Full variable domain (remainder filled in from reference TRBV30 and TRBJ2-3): SQTIHQWPATLVQPVGSPLSLECTVEGTSNPNLYWYRQAAGRGLQLLFYSVGIGQISSEVPQNLSASRPQDRQFILSSKKLLLSDSGFYLCASTGASGVRDTQYFGPGTRLTVL.

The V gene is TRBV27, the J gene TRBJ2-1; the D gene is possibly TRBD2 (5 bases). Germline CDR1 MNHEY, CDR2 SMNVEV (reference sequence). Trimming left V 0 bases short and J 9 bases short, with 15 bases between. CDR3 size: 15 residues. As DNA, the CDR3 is TGTGCCAGCAGTTTATCGATGGCGGGTTCTGGTGAGCAGTTCTTC. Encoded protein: CASSLSMAGSGEQFF.

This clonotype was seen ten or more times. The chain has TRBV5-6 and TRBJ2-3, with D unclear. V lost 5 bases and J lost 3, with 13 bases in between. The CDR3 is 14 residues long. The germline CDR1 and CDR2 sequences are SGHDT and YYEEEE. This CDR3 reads CASRTGPSTDTQYF. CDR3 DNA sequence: TGTGCCAGCAGGACCGGACCTAGTACAGATACGCAGTATTTT.

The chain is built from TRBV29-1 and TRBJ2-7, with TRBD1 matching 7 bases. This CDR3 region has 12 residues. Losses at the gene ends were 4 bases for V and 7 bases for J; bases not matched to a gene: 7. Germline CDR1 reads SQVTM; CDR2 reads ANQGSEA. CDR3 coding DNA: TGCAGCGTTGTTCAGGGGGTGGGGGAGCAGTACTTC. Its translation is CSVVQGVGEQYF.

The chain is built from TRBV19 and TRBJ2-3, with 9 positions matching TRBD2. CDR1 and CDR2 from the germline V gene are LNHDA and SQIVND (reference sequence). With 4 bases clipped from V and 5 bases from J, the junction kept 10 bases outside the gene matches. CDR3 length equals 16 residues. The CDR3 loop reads CASSNLAGAGGDTQYF. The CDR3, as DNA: TGTGCCAGTAGTAATTTGGCAGGAGCGGGGGGAGATACGCAGTATTTT. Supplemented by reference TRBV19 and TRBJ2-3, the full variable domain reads DGGITQSPKYLFRKEGQNVTLSCEQNLNHDAMYWYRQDPGQGLRLIYYSQIVNDFQKGDIAEGYSVSREKKESFPLTVTSAQKNPTAFYLCASSNLAGAGGDTQYFGPGTRLTVL.

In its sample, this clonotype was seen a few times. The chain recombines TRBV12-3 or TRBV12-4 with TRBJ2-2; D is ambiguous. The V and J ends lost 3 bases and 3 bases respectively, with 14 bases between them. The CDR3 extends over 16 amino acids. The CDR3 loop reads CASSLGYTVYTGELFF. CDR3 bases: TGTGCCAGCAGTTTGGGTTACACGGTTTACACCGGGGAGCTGTTTTTT.

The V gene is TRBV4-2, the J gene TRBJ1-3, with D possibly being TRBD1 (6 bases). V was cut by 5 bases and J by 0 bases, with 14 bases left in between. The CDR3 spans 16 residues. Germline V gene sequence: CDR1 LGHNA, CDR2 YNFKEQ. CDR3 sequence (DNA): TGTGCCAGCAGCTATCCCGGGACAAGCTCTGGAAACACCATATATTTT. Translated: CASSYPGTSSGNTIYF.

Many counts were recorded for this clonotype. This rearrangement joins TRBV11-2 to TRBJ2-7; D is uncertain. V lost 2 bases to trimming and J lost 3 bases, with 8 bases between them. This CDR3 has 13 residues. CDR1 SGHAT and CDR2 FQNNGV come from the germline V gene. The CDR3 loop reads CASSLLDHYEQYF. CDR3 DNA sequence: TGTGCCAGCAGCTTACTCGACCACTACGAGCAGTACTTC.

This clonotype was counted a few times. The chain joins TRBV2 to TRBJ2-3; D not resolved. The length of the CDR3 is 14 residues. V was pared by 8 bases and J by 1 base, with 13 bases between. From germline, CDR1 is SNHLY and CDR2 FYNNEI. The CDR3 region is CASGVNGRTDTQYF. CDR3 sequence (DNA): TGTGCCAGCGGCGTGAACGGGCGCACAGATACGCAGTATTTT.

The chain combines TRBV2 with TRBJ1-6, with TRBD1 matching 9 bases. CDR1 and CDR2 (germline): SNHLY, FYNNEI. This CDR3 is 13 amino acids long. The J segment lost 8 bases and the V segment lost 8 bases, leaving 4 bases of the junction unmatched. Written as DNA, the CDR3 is TGTGCCAGCCGCAGACAGGGGGATTCACCCCTCCACTTT. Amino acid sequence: CASRRQGDSPLHF. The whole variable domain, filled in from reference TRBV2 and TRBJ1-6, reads EPEVTQTPSHQVTQMGQEVILRCVPISNHLYFYWYRQILGQKVEFLVSFYNNEISEKSEIFDDQFSVERPDGSNFTLKIRSTKLEDSAMYFCASRRQGDSPLHFGNGTRLTVT.

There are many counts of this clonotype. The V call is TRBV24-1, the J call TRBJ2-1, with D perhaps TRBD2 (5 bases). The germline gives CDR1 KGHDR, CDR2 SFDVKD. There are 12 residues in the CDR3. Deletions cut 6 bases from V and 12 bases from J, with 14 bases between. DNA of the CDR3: TGTGCCACCAGTCCCCCTCTAGGACTGCAGTTCTTC. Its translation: CATSPPLGLQFF.

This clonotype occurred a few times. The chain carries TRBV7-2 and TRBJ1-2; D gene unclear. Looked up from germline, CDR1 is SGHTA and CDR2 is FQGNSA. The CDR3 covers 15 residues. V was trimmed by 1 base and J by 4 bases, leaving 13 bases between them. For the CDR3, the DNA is TGTGCCAGCAGCTTAGGATATAGGACCTCCTATGGCTACACCTTC. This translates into CASSLGYRTSYGYTF.